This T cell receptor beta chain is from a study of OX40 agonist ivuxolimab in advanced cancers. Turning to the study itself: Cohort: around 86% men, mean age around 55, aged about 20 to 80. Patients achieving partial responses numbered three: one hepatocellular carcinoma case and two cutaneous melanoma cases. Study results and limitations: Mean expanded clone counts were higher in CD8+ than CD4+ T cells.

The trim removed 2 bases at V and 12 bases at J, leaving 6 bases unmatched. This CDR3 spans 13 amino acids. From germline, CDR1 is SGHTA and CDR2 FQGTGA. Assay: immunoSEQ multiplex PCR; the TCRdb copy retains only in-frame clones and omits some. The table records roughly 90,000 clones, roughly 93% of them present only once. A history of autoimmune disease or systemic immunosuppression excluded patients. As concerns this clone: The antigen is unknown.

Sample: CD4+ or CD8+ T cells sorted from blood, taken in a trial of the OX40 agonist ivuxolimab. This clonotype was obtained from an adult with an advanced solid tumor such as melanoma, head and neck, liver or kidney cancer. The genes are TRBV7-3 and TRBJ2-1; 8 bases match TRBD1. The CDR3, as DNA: TGTGCCAGCAGCTTAGGACAGGGAGAGGTGCAGTTCTTC. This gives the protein CASSLGQGEVQFF.